This T cell receptor beta chain is drawn from a study of tumor-infiltrating lymphocytes in primary liver carcinoma. Study-wide results and caveats: Tumor-adjacent and tumor-blood pairs displayed less overlap than did pairs of tumor regions. Against blood, tumors held a significantly higher top-250-clone fraction (p = 0.039).

The study extracted blood RNA from unsorted whole blood and also extracted germline DNA. The researchers drew about 4 milliliters of peripheral blood before surgery. CDR1 and CDR2 from the germline V gene are DFQATT and SNEGSKA (reference sequence). CDR3 length: 13 amino acids. Total RNA (around 500 ng) served as template for TCR beta cDNA synthesis primed by a constant-region primer. Libraries of TCR beta came from three nested multiplex PCR rounds with slightly modified ARM-PCR. Rounds one and two of PCR, each of 10 cycles, were primed with TRBV1-TRBV30 forward primers and a C-beta reverse primer. Each CDR3 protein gets one entry after TCRdb re-called the multiplex PCR reads with MiXCR. The data contain a few hundred thousand distinct CDR3 sequences, roughly three fifths of them seen just once; the ten biggest clones take up 15% to 20%. On this clonotype: The antigen remains undetermined.

Sequenced input: peripheral blood. The chain recombines TRBV20-1 with TRBJ2-5; 7 bases fit TRBD1. This sequence originates from a woman in her 30s with primary liver carcinoma and hepatitis B virus infection. CDR3 sequence (DNA): TGCAGCGCAGGGGGAAGTGGACAAGAGACCCAGTACTTC. As protein: CSAGGSGQETQYF.